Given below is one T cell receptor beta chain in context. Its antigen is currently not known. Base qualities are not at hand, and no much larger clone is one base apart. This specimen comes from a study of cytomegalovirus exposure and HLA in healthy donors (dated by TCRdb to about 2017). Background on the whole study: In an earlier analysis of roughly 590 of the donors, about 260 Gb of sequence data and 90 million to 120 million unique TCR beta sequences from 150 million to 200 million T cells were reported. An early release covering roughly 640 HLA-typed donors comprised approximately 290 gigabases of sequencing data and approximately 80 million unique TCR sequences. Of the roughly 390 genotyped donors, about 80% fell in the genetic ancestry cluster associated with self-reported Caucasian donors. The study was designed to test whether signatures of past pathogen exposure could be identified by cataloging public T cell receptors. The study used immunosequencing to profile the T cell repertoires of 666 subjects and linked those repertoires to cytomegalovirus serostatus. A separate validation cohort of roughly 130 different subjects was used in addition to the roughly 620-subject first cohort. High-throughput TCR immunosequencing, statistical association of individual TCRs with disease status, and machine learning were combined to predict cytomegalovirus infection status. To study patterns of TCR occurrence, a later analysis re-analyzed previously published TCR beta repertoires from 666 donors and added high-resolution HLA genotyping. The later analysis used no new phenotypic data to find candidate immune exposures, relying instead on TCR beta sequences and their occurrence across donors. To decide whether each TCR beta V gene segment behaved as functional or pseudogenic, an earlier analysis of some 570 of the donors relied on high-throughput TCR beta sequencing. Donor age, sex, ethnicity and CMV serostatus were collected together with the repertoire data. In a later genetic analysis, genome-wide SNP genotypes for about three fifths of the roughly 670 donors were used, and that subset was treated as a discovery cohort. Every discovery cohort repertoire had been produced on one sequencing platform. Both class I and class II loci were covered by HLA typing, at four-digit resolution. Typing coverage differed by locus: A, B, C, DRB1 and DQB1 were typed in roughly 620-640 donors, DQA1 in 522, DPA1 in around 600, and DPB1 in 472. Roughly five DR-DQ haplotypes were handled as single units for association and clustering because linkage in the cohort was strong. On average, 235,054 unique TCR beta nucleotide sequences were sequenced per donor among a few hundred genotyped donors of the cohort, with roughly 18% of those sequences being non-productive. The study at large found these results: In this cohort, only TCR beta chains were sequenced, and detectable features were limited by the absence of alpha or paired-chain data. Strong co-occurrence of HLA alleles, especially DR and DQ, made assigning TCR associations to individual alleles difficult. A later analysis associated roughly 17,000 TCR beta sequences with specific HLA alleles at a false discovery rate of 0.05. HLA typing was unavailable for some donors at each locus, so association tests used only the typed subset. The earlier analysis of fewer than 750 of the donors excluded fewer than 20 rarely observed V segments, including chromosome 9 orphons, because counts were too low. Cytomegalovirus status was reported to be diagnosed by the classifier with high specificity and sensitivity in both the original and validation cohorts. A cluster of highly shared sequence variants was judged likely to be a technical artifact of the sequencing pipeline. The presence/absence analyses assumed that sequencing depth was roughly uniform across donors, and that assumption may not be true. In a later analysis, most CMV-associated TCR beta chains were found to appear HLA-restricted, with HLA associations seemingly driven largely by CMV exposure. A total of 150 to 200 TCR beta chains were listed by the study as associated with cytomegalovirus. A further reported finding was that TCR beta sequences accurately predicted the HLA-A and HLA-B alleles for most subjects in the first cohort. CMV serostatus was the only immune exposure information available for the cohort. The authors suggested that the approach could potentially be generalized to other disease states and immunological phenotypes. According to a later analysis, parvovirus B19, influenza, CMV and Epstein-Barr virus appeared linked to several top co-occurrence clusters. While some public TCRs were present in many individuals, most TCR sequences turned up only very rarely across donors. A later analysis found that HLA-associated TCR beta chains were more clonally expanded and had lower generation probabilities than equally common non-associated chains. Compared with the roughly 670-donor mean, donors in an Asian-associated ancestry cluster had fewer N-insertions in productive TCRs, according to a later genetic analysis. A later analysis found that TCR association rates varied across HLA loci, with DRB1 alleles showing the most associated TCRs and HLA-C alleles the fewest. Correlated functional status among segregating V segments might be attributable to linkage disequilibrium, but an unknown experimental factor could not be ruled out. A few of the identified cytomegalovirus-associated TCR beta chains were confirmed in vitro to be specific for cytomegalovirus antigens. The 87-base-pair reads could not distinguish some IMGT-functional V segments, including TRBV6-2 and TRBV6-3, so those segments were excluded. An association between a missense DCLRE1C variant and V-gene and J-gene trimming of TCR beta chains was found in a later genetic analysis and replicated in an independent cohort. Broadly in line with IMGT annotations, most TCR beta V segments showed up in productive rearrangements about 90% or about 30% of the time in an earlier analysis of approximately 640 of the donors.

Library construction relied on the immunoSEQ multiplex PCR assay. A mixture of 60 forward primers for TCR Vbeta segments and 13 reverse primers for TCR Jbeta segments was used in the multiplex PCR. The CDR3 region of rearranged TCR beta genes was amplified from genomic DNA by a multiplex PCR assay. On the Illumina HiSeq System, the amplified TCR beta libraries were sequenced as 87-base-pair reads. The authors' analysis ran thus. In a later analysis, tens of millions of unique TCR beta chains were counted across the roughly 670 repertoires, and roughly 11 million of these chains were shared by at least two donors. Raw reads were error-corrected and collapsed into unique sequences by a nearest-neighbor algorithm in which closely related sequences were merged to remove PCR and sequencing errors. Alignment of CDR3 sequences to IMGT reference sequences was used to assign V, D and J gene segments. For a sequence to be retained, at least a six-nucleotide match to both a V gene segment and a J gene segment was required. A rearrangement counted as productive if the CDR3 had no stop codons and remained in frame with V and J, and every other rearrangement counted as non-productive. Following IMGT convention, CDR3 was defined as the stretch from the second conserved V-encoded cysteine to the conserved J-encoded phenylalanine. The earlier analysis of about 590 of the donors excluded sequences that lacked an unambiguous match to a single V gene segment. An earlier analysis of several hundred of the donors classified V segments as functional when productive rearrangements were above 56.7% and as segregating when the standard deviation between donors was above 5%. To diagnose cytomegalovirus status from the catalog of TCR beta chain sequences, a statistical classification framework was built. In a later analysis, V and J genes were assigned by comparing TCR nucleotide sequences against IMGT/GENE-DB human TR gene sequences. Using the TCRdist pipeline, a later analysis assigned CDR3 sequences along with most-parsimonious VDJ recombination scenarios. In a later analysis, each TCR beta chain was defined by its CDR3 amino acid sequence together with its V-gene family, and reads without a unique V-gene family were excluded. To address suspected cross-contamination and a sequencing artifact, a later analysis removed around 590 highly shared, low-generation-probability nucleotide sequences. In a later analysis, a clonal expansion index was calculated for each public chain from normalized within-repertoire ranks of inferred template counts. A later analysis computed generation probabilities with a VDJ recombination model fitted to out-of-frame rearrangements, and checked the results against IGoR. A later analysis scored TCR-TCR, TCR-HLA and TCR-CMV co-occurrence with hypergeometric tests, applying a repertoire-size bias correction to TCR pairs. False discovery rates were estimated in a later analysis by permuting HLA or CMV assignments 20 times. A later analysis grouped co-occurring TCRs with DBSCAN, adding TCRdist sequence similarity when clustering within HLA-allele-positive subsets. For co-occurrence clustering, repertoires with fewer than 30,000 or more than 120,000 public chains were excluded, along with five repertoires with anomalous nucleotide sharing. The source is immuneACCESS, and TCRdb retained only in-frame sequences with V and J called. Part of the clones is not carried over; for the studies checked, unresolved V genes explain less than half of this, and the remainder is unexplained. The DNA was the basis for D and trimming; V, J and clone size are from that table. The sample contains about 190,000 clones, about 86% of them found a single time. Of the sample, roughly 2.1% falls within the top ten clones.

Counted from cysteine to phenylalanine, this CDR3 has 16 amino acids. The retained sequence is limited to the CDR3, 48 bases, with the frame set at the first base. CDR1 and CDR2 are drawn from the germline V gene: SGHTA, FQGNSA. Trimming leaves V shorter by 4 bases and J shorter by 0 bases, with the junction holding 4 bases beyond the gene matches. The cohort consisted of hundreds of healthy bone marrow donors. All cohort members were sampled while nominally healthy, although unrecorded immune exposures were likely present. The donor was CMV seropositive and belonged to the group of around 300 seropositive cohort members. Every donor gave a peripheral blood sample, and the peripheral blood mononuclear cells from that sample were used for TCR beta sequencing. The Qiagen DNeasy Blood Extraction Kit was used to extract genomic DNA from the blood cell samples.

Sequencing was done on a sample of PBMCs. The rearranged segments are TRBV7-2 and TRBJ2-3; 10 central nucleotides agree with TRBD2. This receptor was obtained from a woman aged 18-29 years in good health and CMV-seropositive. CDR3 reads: CASSSKLAGSTDTQYF. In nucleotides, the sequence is TGTGCCAGCAGCTCCAAACTAGCGGGGAGCACAGATACGCAGTATTTT.